Listed here are 32 T cell receptor beta chains from one sample, sequenced in a study of T cell changes during pregnancy in multiple sclerosis. TCRdb's copy holds only in-frame clones and misses some; the assay was immunoSEQ multiplex PCR. The data hold tens of thousands of clones, with approximately 96% observed a single time. Sequencing used peripheral blood, obtained in the second trimester of pregnancy. All receptors derive from a female donor with multiple sclerosis, enrolled in a pregnancy study.

V is TRBV4-1 and J is TRBJ2-3, with 10 bases aligning to TRBD2. This CDR3 has 16 amino acids. Germline V lookup: CDR1 MGHRA, CDR2 YSYEKL. J gave up 1 base and V 6 bases, and 7 bases lay outside the gene matches. Written as DNA, the CDR3 is TGCGCCAGCAGTGGGAGCGGGAGGGCCGGCACAGATACGCAGTATTTT. Its protein product is CASSGSGRAGTDTQYF.

The chain carries TRBV5-1 and TRBJ2-2; weak D call: TRBD1 (6 bases). The ends were cut back, 6 bases at V and 4 bases at J, with 13 bases in the middle. This CDR3 spans 14 amino acids. Germline loops: CDR1 SGHRS, CDR2 YFSETQ. For the CDR3, the DNA is TGCGCCAGCACACATCCAGGGGCCACCGGGGAGCTGTTTTTT. Its protein is CASTHPGATGELFF.

J is TRBJ2-7 and V is TRBV6-1, with D maybe TRBD1 (6 bases). Between the trimmed V and J ends, which lost 1 base and 4 bases, there was a span of 14 bases. The CDR3 covers 15 residues. Germline V CDR1 and CDR2: MNHNS, SASEGT. CDR3 protein: CASSEEAGGLYEQYF. The CDR3 DNA reads TGTGCCAGCAGTGAAGAAGCTGGGGGCTTATACGAGCAGTACTTC.

This chain connects TRBV11-2 to TRBJ1-3; 7 bases line up with TRBD1. The CDR3 has 19 residues. From germline, CDR1 is SGHAT and CDR2 FQNNGV. V trimming: 5 bases; J trimming: 1 base; junction bases outside the gene matches: 17. The CDR3, as DNA: TGTGCCAGCAGCGCCGGGACAGTATCAACCTTACTTTCTGGAAACACCATATATTTT. Encoded protein: CASSAGTVSTLLSGNTIYF.

The rearrangement links TRBV27 to TRBJ2-7, with D maybe TRBD2 (5 bases). The V gene lost 3 bases and the J gene lost 3 bases, with 15 bases spanning the gap. This CDR3 is built from 15 residues. The germline gives CDR1 MNHEY, CDR2 SMNVEV (reference sequence). The CDR3 sequence is CASSFEGVWRYEQYF. Written as DNA, the CDR3 is TGTGCCAGCAGTTTCGAGGGAGTCTGGCGCTACGAGCAGTACTTC.

This chain connects TRBV7-2 to TRBJ1-1; D call uncertain. Trimming removed 0 bases from V and 7 bases from J, with 15 bases in between. The germline CDR1 and CDR2 sequences are SGHTA and FQGNSA. The CDR3 runs to 15 residues. Here the CDR3 reads CASSLAREAGYEAFF. CDR3 nucleotides: TGTGCCAGCAGCTTAGCGCGGGAGGCAGGTTATGAAGCTTTCTTT.

The chain recombines TRBV25-1 with TRBJ1-2; 8 nucleotides line up with TRBD1. The J segment lost 4 bases and the V segment lost 3 bases, leaving 1 base of the junction unmatched. The CDR3 sequence is 13 residues long. Per germline, CDR1 MGHDK and CDR2 SYGVNS. The CDR3 DNA reads as TGTGCCAGCAGTGAGGGACAGGTCTATGGCTACACCTTC. Its protein is CASSEGQVYGYTF.

This chain connects TRBV7-2 to TRBJ1-2; D perhaps matches TRBD1 (6 bases). Trimming took off 1 base at V and 6 bases at J, with 12 bases between the two ends. Germline V gives CDR1 SGHTA, CDR2 FQGNSA. The CDR3 contains 14 residues. CDR3 in DNA: TGTGCCAGCAGCTTAGGGCAGGGGTCTCATGGCTACACCTTC. Its translation: CASSLGQGSHGYTF.

The chain carries TRBV19 and TRBJ1-1, with 7 bases fitting TRBD1. Germline loops: CDR1 LNHDA, CDR2 SQIVND (reference sequence). Trimming cost V 5 bases and J 6 bases; bases outside gene matches: 12. This CDR3 contains 15 residues. The CDR3 bases are TGTGCCAGTAGTGTGAAGGGACAGTTTGGATCTGAAGCTTTCTTT. Its protein is CASSVKGQFGSEAFF.

This clone was detected once. J is TRBJ1-4 and V is TRBV7-9; 7 bases map to TRBD1. Germline CDR1 is SEHNR and CDR2 is FQNEAQ (reference sequence). The CDR3 length is 15 residues. V dropped 4 bases and J dropped 4; count of bases not matched to a gene: 6. In DNA, the CDR3 is TGTGCCAGCAGCTCCCTGACAGGGTTTAATGAAAAACTGTTTTTT. This codes for CASSSLTGFNEKLFF. Looking up the rest from reference TRBV7-9 and TRBJ1-4 gives the full variable domain: DTGVSQNPRHKITKRGQNVTFRCDPISEHNRLYWYRQTLGQGPEFLTYFQNEAQLEKSRLLSDRFSAERPKGSFSTLEIQRTEQGDSAMYLCASSSLTGFNEKLFFGSGTQLSVL.

The J gene is TRBJ2-7, the V gene TRBV27; 7 bases match TRBD2. Germline V lookup: CDR1 MNHEY, CDR2 SMNVEV (reference sequence). The CDR3 consists of 13 residues. V was pared by 8 bases and J by 4 bases, with 8 bases of the junction left unmatched. Written as DNA, the CDR3 is TGTGCCAGCGCCTGGGAGGGCCCTTACGAGCAGTACTTC. This sequence encodes CASAWEGPYEQYF.

V gene TRBV7-9 combines with J gene TRBJ1-2; D remains ambiguous. V was clipped by 5 bases and J by 2 bases, with 9 bases between them. The CDR3 consists of 13 residues. Germline V gene data show CDR1 as SEHNR and CDR2 as FQNEAQ (reference sequence). The chain's CDR3 is CASSRGSNYGYTF. The CDR3 DNA is TGTGCCAGCAGCCGCGGCTCGAACTATGGCTACACCTTC.

This chain uses TRBV4-1 with TRBJ1-1; perhaps TRBD1 as D (5 bases). V was pared by 2 bases and J by 7 bases, with 11 bases between. The length of the CDR3 is 13 residues. The germline V gene encodes CDR1 MGHRA and CDR2 YSYEKL. CDR3 DNA: TGCGCCAGCAGCCAACCCGACAGCTTTGAAGCTTTCTTT. As protein: CASSQPDSFEAFF.

This clone came up a few times. J is TRBJ1-5 and V is TRBV9; 10 bases align to TRBD1. Unmatched junction bases numbered 11, after V lost 4 bases and J lost 7 bases. Per germline, CDR1 SGDLS and CDR2 YYNGEE. This CDR3 has 16 amino acids. The CDR3 here is CASSPRDRGPLQPQHF. The CDR3 DNA reads as TGTGCCAGCAGCCCTCGTGACAGGGGGCCGTTGCAGCCCCAGCATTTT.

This chain uses TRBV7-8 with TRBJ2-7; 15 bases align to TRBD2. The CDR3 is made up of 16 amino acids. V lost 5 bases and J lost 3; bases outside the gene matches: 5. Germline V gene lookup returns CDR1 SGHVS and CDR2 FQNEAQ. CDR3 nucleotide sequence: TGTGCCAGCAGCCCAGGACTAGCGGGGGGGTACTACGAGCAGTACTTC. Encoded protein: CASSPGLAGGYYEQYF. Based on the CDR3 plus reference TRBV7-8 and TRBJ2-7, the full variable domain is GAGVSQSPRYKVAKRGQDVALRCDPISGHVSLFWYQQALGQGPEFLTYFQNEAQLDKSGLPSDRFFAERPEGSVSTLKIQRTQQEDSAVYLCASSPGLAGGYYEQYFGPGTRLTVT.

V and J are TRBV6-4 and TRBJ1-2, with D possibly being TRBD1 (5 bases). The V gene's germline CDR1 is MRHNA and CDR2 SNTAGT. The CDR3 consists of 14 residues. The V end lost 0 bases, the J end lost 6 bases, and 11 bases lay between the germline ends. The CDR3 loop reads CASSDSGGVHGYTF. CDR3 in DNA: TGTGCCAGCAGTGACTCTGGAGGGGTTCATGGCTACACCTTC.

Remarks on this clone: Other DNA sequences within the sample encode an identical CDR3. The J gene is TRBJ2-5, the V gene TRBV9; 9 positions match TRBD1. The CDR3 contains 15 residues. Trimming took 0 bases from V and 4 from J; bases not matched to a gene: 4. Germline CDR1 and CDR2: SGDLS and YYNGEE. The CDR3: CASSVEGTGRETQYF. Written as DNA, the CDR3 is TGTGCCAGCAGCGTAGAGGGGACAGGGCGAGAGACCCAGTACTTC.

This chain connects TRBV27 to TRBJ2-2, with 11 bases that match TRBD2. This CDR3 is 16 amino acids long. J lost 3 bases, V lost 3 bases, and 3 bases had no gene match. Germline loops: CDR1 MNHEY, CDR2 SMNVEV (reference sequence). The CDR3 loop reads CASSFLAGGHTGELFF. As DNA, the CDR3 is TGTGCCAGCAGTTTCTTAGCGGGGGGGCACACCGGGGAGCTGTTTTTT.

The chain joins TRBV28 to TRBJ1-2; 11 bases align to TRBD1. The CDR3 length is 16 residues. J lost 2 bases, V lost 4 bases, and 6 bases had no gene match. Germline V gene data show CDR1 as MDHEN and CDR2 as SYDVKM. The CDR3 loop reads CASSSLGQGGNYGYTF. CDR3 coding DNA: TGTGCCAGCAGTTCCTTGGGACAGGGGGGGAACTATGGCTACACCTTC.

The V gene is TRBV2, the J gene TRBJ1-5; a possible D gene is TRBD1 (6 bases). V lost 1 base to trimming and J lost 1 base, with 8 bases between them. This CDR3 is built from 15 residues. Looked up from germline, CDR1 is SNHLY and CDR2 is FYNNEI. CDR3 residues: CASSEDQGSNQPQHF. The CDR3 coding sequence is TGTGCCAGCAGTGAAGACCAGGGGAGCAATCAGCCCCAGCATTTT.

The chain joins TRBV4-3 to TRBJ1-2; tentatively, D is TRBD1 (6 bases). Trimming removed 0 bases at V and 8 bases at J, with 16 bases between. Germline CDR1 LGHNA, CDR2 YSLEER. CDR3 size: 15 residues. The CDR3 DNA sequence: TGCGCCAGCAGCCAAGAGAACAGGGTTGGGGTCGGCTACACCTTC. Translation gives CASSQENRVGVGYTF.

The sample holds a few counts of this clone. The V gene is TRBV6-4, the J gene TRBJ2-7; TRBD1 matches 8 bases. The V gene's germline CDR1 is MRHNA and CDR2 SNTAGT. The CDR3 has 14 residues. V shed 4 bases, J shed 7 bases, and the junction held 9 bases outside the gene matches. This CDR3 is CASSVEDRAWEQYF. The CDR3 DNA is TGTGCCAGCAGTGTCGAGGACAGGGCTTGGGAGCAGTACTTC.

The CDR3 bases are TGTGCCAGCTTAAATACAGGGGGCAACGAGCAGTACTTC. Translated, it gives CASLNTGGNEQYF. This chain connects TRBV7-9 to TRBJ2-7; the match to TRBD1 covers 9 bases. CDR1 and CDR2 from the germline V gene are SEHNR and FQNEAQ (reference sequence). The V segment lost 8 bases and the J segment 5 bases; nucleotides outside the gene matches: 7. CDR3 length: 13 amino acids. The complete variable domain, with remaining parts taken from reference TRBV7-9 and TRBJ2-7, reads DTGVSQNPRHKITKRGQNVTFRCDPISEHNRLYWYRQTLGQGPEFLTYFQNEAQLEKSRLLSDRFSAERPKGSFSTLEIQRTEQGDSAMYLCASLNTGGNEQYFGPGTRLTVT.

This CDR3 is CASSDRTGYQETQYF. Here the CDR3 DNA reads TGTGCCAGCAGCGATCGGACAGGTTATCAAGAGACCCAGTACTTC. This chain joins TRBV7-6 and TRBJ2-5; 7 nucleotides line up with TRBD1. The CDR3 covers 15 residues. Losses at the gene ends were 5 bases for V and 2 bases for J; bases not matched to a gene: 8. Germline loops: CDR1 SGHVS, CDR2 FNYEAQ. Full variable domain (rest looked up from reference TRBV7-6 and TRBJ2-5): GAGVSQSPRYKVTKRGQDVALRCDPISGHVSLYWYRQALGQGPEFLTYFNYEAQQDKSGLPNDRFSAERPEGSISTLTIQRTEQRDSAMYRCASSDRTGYQETQYFGPGTRLLVL.

This rearrangement joins TRBV19 to TRBJ1-3; D not resolved. Per the germline V gene, CDR1 is LNHDA and CDR2 is SQIVND (reference sequence). The CDR3 covers 16 residues. Trimming removed 4 bases at V and 0 bases at J, with 13 bases between. CDR3 amino acids: CASSTGEPSSGNTIYF. The DNA for the CDR3 is TGTGCCAGTAGTACCGGGGAGCCTAGCTCTGGAAACACCATATATTTT.

The genes are TRBV27 and TRBJ1-6; 7 nucleotides line up with TRBD1. Germline-derived CDR1 and CDR2 are MNHEY and SMNVEV (reference sequence). V gave up 5 bases and J gave up 10 bases; unmatched junction bases: 11. This CDR3 has 15 residues. CDR3 residues: CASSTPTGIGSPLHF. CDR3 coding DNA: TGTGCCAGCAGTACTCCGACAGGGATCGGATCACCCCTCCACTTT.

In its sample, this clone was seen a few times. The CDR3 reads CASSGGSGAEAFF. In DNA form, the CDR3 reads TGTGCCAGCTCAGGGGGGTCGGGGGCTGAAGCTTTCTTT. The chain combines TRBV18 with TRBJ1-1, with a possible D match to TRBD1 (5 bases). CDR3 length equals 13 residues. V lost 5 bases and J lost 6, with 13 bases in between. The germline V gene encodes CDR1 KGHSH and CDR2 LQKENI.

The CDR3 coding sequence is TGCGCCAGCAGCATCCAGGGTACTCTAGCGGGGCTGAGCGGGTCCTACAATGAGCAGTTCTTC. Encoded protein: CASSIQGTLAGLSGSYNEQFF. This chain joins TRBV5-1 and TRBJ2-1, with 9 bases aligning to TRBD2. This CDR3 spans 21 amino acids. Trimming took 4 bases from V and 1 from J; bases not matched to a gene: 21. Germline V gives CDR1 SGHRS, CDR2 YFSETQ.

This clone was seen a handful of times. The chain recombines TRBV14 with TRBJ2-5; D possibly corresponds to TRBD1 (5 bases). Germline V lookup: CDR1 SGHDN, CDR2 FVKESK. This CDR3 has 15 residues. The V gene lost 0 bases and the J gene lost 1 base, with 9 bases spanning the gap. CDR3 sequence (DNA): TGTGCCAGCAGCCAAGATAACAGGCGCCAAGAGACCCAGTACTTC. It specifies CASSQDNRRQETQYF.

The chain has TRBV11-2 and TRBJ2-2, with a weak D call TRBD2 (6 bases). This CDR3 comprises 14 residues. The V and J ends lost 5 bases and 4 bases respectively, with 11 bases between them. Per germline, CDR1 SGHAT and CDR2 FQNNGV. CDR3 residues: CASSPKAGTGELFF. CDR3 nucleotide sequence: TGTGCCAGCAGCCCCAAAGCGGGCACCGGGGAGCTGTTTTTT.

The chain joins TRBV4-2 to TRBJ1-1; TRBD1 might be the D (5 bases). Germline V gene sequence: CDR1 LGHNA, CDR2 YNFKEQ. V lost 1 base to trimming and J lost 11 bases, with 8 bases between them. This CDR3 comprises 11 residues. The CDR3, as DNA: TGTGCCAGCAGCCAAGGGGACTTGGCTTTCTTT. This encodes CASSQGDLAFF.

The chain combines TRBV18 with TRBJ1-2; 8 positions agree with TRBD1. This CDR3 has 15 amino acids. The trim removed 1 base at V and 5 bases at J, leaving 6 bases unmatched. Looked up from germline, CDR1 is KGHSH and CDR2 is LQKENI. The CDR3 here is CASSPLDRADYGYTF. Here the CDR3 DNA reads TGTGCCAGCTCACCACTGGACAGGGCGGATTATGGCTACACCTTC.